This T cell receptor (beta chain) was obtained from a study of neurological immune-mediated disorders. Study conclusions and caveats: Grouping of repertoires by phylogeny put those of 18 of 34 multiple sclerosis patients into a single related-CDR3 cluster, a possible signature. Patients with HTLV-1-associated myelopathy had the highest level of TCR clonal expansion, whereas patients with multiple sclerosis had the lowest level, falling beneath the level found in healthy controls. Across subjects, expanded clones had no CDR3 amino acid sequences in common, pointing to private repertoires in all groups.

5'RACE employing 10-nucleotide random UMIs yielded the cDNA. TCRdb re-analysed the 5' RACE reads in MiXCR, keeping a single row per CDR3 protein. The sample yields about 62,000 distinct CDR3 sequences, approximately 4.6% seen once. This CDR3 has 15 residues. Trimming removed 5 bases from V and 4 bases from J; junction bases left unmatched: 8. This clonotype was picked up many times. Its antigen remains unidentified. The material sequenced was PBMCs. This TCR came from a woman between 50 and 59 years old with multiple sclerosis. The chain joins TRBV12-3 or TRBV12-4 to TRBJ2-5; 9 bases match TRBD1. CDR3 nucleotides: TGTGCCAGCAGTGTGGGACAGGGAAGTATAGAGACCCAGTACTTC. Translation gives CASSVGQGSIETQYF.